This TCR beta chain is from a study of PD-1 blockade in classical Hodgkin lymphoma. General study points: Differences between repertoires have undefined causes, possibly disease activity or prior therapy. It was reported that newly diagnosed patients had less baseline TCR diversity than healthy donors. CD4+ TCR diversity, unlike CD8+, rose significantly by C4D1.

This CDR3 comprises 13 residues. The ends were cut back, 5 bases at V and 6 bases at J, with 10 bases in the middle. The germline V gene has CDR1 SEHNR and CDR2 FQNEAQ (reference sequence). The data were produced by immunoSEQ multiplex PCR, yet TCRdb's version contains in-frame clones alone and is incomplete. The sample has tens of thousands of clones, 81% seen once. Regarding this clone: Its antigen is unknown.

All trial patients relapsed after autologous stem cell transplantation. Responses achieved at best were complete response, partial response or progressive disease. The sequences come from peripheral blood mononuclear cells (PBMCs), collected at baseline. This receptor was identified in a human donor with classical Hodgkin lymphoma. This sequence joins TRBV7-9 and TRBJ2-2; D possibly corresponds to TRBD2 (5 bases). The CDR3 here is CASSAGGSGELFF. In DNA, the CDR3 is TGTGCCAGCAGCGCCGGAGGCTCCGGGGAGCTGTTTTTT.